The T cell receptor beta chain under discussion was sequenced for a study of cytomegalovirus exposure and HLA in healthy donors. Across the whole study: Per a later analysis, the approximately 600 first-cohort and 120 validation repertoires shared one platform. The study, taken as a whole, reports: Confirmation was obtained in vitro that a few CMV-associated chains are specific for CMV antigens. Researchers counted 164 TCR beta chains as cytomegalovirus-associated. According to reports, the classifier identified cytomegalovirus status with high specificity and sensitivity.

In regard to this clone: What it recognizes is unknown.

J lost 5 bases, V lost 4 bases, and 6 bases had no gene match. CDR1 and CDR2 (germline): PRHDT, FYEKMQ (reference sequence). The length of the CDR3 is 14 residues. Here immunoSEQ multiplex PCR was the method, and the copy in TCRdb shows in-frame clones only, minus some. The table lists about 240,000 clones, around 85% of them singletons. The genes are TRBV13 and TRBJ1-1; the match to TRBD1 covers 8 bases. The source is a woman aged 25 to 39 in good health and CMV-seropositive. The sequencing input was PBMCs. For the CDR3, the DNA is TGTGCCAGCAGCTCTGAACAGGGGGTTACTGAAGCTTTCTTT. It encodes CASSSEQGVTEAFF.